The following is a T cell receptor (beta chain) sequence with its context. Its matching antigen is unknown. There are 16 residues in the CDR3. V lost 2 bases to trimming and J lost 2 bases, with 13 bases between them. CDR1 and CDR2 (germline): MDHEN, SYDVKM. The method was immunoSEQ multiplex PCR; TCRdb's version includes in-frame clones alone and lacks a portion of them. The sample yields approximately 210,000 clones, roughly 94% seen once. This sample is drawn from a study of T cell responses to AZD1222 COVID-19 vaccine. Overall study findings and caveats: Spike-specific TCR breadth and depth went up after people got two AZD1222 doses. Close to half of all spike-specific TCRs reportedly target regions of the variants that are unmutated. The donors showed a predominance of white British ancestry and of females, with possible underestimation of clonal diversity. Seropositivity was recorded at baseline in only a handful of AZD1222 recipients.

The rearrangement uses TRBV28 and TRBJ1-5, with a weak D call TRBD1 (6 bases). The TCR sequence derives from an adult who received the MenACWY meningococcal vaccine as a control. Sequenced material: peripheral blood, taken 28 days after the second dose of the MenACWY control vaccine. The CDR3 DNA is TGTGCCAGCAGTTTACTCGGGGGCAGGGGCAATCAGCCCCAGCATTTT. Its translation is CASSLLGGRGNQPQHF. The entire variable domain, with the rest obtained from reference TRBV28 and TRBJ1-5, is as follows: DVKVTQSSRYLVKRTGEKVFLECVQDMDHENMFWYRQDPGLGLRLIYFSYDVKMKEKGDIPEGYSVSREKKERFSLILESASTNQTSMYLCASSLLGGRGNQPQHFGDGTRLSIL.